This passage covers 30 T cell receptor beta chains from one sample sequenced in a study of CD8+CD57+ T cells in acquired aplastic anemia. The use of genomic DNA as template underpinned the TCR beta VDJ and CDR3 profiling. TCRdb analysed the reads with MiXCR anew, one entry per CDR3 protein. The data show approximately 470,000 distinct CDR3 sequences, over 25% seen once. Whoever was chosen for sequencing had shown CD8+CD57+ cell expansion by flow cytometry. Sequencing was carried out using sorted CD4+, CD8+, or CD8+CD57+ T cells (not recorded which) from PBMCs. The receptors derive from a human donor with aplastic anemia.

The V and J genes are TRBV19 and TRBJ1-1; no clear D. The germline V gene has CDR1 LNHDA and CDR2 SQIVND (reference sequence). The V and J ends lost 8 bases and 8 bases respectively, with 9 bases between them. This CDR3 region has 10 residues. The CDR3 sequence is CASAAAEAFF. The DNA for the CDR3 is TGTGCCAGTGCAGCTGCCGAAGCTTTCTTT.

With respect to this clonotype: This likely came from a read error, as a far larger clone is one base away. This chain connects TRBV4-1 to TRBJ1-6, with TRBD1 as a possible D gene (6 bases). The germline CDR1 and CDR2 sequences are MGHRA and YSYEKL. The CDR3 is 14 residues long. CDR3 sequence (DNA): TGCGCCAGCAACCAAGGGCAGGGGAATTCACCCCTCCACTTT. Amino acid sequence: CASNQGQGNSPLHF.

Only a few counts were recorded for this clonotype. This chain links TRBV5-5 with TRBJ1-2; 7 nucleotides line up with TRBD1. The CDR3 consists of 15 residues. Germline V gene sequence: CDR1 SGHKS, CDR2 YYEKEE (reference sequence). Trimming cost V 1 base and J 4 bases; bases outside gene matches: 7. CDR3 amino acids: CASSLRGTGVYGYTF. CDR3 DNA: TGTGCCAGCAGCTTGAGAGGTACAGGGGTCTATGGCTACACCTTC.

This clonotype was found many times. This chain joins TRBV14 and TRBJ1-2; D remains ambiguous. The CDR3 has 16 amino acids. CDR1 and CDR2 (germline): SGHDN, FVKESK. V lost 1 base and J 6 bases, leaving 18 bases between the germline ends. DNA of the CDR3: TGTGCCAGCAGCCAAGCAGTCTACCTGGGTCAGGATGGCTACACCTTC. The encoded protein is CASSQAVYLGQDGYTF.

The chain is built from TRBV5-1 and TRBJ2-6; 11 nucleotides match TRBD1. Germline loops: CDR1 SGHRS, CDR2 YFSETQ. This CDR3 is 19 amino acids long. Unmatched junction bases numbered 10, after V lost 4 bases and J lost 1 base. This CDR3 reads CASSTLRGQGASGANVLTF. CDR3 nucleotides: TGCGCCAGCAGCACCCTCCGAGGACAGGGGGCTTCTGGGGCCAACGTCCTGACTTTC.

This clonotype was detected many times. This chain joins TRBV10-3 and TRBJ1-1, with a tentative D call TRBD1 (6 bases). Germline CDR1 and CDR2: ENHRY and SYGVKD. The CDR3 sequence is 13 residues long. This chain's CDR3 is CTSRDTQNTEAFF. In nucleotides, the CDR3 is TGTACCAGCCGGGACACCCAGAACACTGAAGCTTTCTTT.

The CDR3 DNA reads as TGCGCCAGCAGCTCCAACCCAGGACAGAACACTGAAGCTTTCTTT. Protein product: CASSSNPGQNTEAFF. The chain uses TRBV5-1 and TRBJ1-1; D may be TRBD1 (5 bases). CDR3 size: 15 residues. Germline CDR1 and CDR2: SGHRS and YFSETQ. V lost 3 bases, J lost 1 base, and 13 bases lay in between. The variable domain in full, with the rest retrieved from reference TRBV5-1 and TRBJ1-1, is KAGVTQTPRYLIKTRGQQVTLSCSPISGHRSVSWYQQTPGQGLQFLFEYFSETQRNKGNFPGRFSGRQFSNSRSEMNVSTLELGDSALYLCASSSNPGQNTEAFFGQGTRLTVV.

This clonotype was picked up many times. V is TRBV29-1 and J is TRBJ1-3; D remains unclear. Germline values: CDR1 SQVTM, CDR2 ANQGSEA. V lost 1 base and J lost 0, with 7 bases in between. CDR3 length: 14 amino acids. The CDR3 region is CSVEGRNSGNTIYF. DNA of the CDR3: TGCAGCGTTGAAGGACGGAACTCTGGAAACACCATATATTTT. The full variable domain, in which reference TRBV29-1 and TRBJ1-3 provide the parts outside the CDR3, is SAVISQKPSRDICQRGTSLTIQCQVDSQVTMMFWYRQQPGQSLTLIATANQGSEATYESGFVIDKFPISRPNLTFSTLTVSNMSPEDSSIYLCSVEGRNSGNTIYFGEGSWLTVV.

This clonotype has a count of ten or more. The chain has TRBV20-1 and TRBJ1-5; TRBD1 might be the D (5 bases). CDR1 is DFQATT, CDR2 SNEGSKA, per germline (reference sequence). V shed 5 bases and J shed 3 bases, with 11 bases lying between them. The CDR3 covers 13 residues. In DNA form, the CDR3 reads TGCAGTGCTCACCAGGGAGTCAATCAGCCCCAGCATTTT. Translated, it gives CSAHQGVNQPQHF.

This clonotype is a singleton in its sample. V usage is TRBV4-1 and J usage is TRBJ1-3; tentative D call: TRBD1 (6 bases). The CDR3 spans 21 residues. Germline V gene data show CDR1 as MGHRA and CDR2 as YSYEKL. V lost 0 bases, J lost 0 bases, and 24 bases lay in between. The CDR3 region is CASSQDAVVRDRPHSGNTIYF. In DNA form, the CDR3 reads TGCGCCAGCAGCCAAGATGCAGTGGTACGAGACAGGCCCCACTCTGGAAACACCATATATTTT.

This clonotype has at least ten counts. The V call is TRBV5-1, the J call TRBJ2-7; D may match TRBD1 or TRBD2 (5 bases each). CDR1 and CDR2 (germline): SGHRS, YFSETQ. Trimming cost V 4 bases and J 5 bases, with 19 bases left between them. CDR3 length equals 15 residues. The CDR3 sequence is CASSLEVGGTNEQYF. CDR3 in DNA: TGCGCCAGCAGCCTCGAGGTTGGGGGTACCAACGAGCAGTACTTC.

There are a few counts of this clonotype. The rearrangement joins TRBV6-2 or TRBV6-3 to TRBJ1-5, with 8 nucleotides matching TRBD1. V lost 2 bases and J lost 6; bases outside the gene matches: 9. Per the germline V gene, CDR1 is MNHEY and CDR2 is SVGEGT. This CDR3 contains 16 residues. The DNA for the CDR3 is TGTGCCAGCAGTTACCTTCAGGGGGCTCGGAGTCAGCCCCAGCATTTT. Protein: CASSYLQGARSQPQHF.

CDR3: CASSLFDGGYGYTF. In DNA, the CDR3 is TGTGCCAGCAGCTTATTTGATGGGGGCTATGGCTACACCTTC. The V and J genes are TRBV25-1 and TRBJ1-2; D perhaps matches TRBD1 (5 bases). V lost 6 bases, J lost 4 bases, and 15 bases lay in between. Germline V CDR1 and CDR2: MGHDK, SYGVNS. The CDR3 contains 14 residues.

The rearrangement uses TRBV3-1 and TRBJ2-7; TRBD2 matches 7 bases. This CDR3 has 12 amino acids. The V and J ends lost 0 bases and 12 bases, in that order; junction bases with no gene match: 5. Looked up from germline, CDR1 is LGHDT and CDR2 is YNNKEL (reference sequence). CDR3 DNA sequence: TGTGCCAGCAGCCAAGACTGGCGGGGGTTGTACTTC. It yields the protein CASSQDWRGLYF.

V and J are TRBV7-2 and TRBJ1-5, with no clear D. This CDR3 has 13 amino acids. Germline CDR1 reads SGHTA; CDR2 reads FQGNSA. Trimming cost V 5 bases and J 6 bases, with 11 bases left between them. CDR3 region: CASSREGGQPQHF. The CDR3 DNA is TGTGCCAGCAGCCGTGAGGGTGGTCAGCCCCAGCATTTT.

Only a few counts were recorded for this clonotype. The chain is built from TRBV6-2 or TRBV6-3 and TRBJ1-6, with a weak D call TRBD1 (6 bases). Germline-derived CDR1 and CDR2 are MNHEY and SVGEGT. Trimming cost V 6 bases and J 5 bases, with 17 bases left between them. This CDR3 is 16 amino acids long. CDR3 nucleotides: TGTGCCAGCAGACACCAGAGGGGGGCAGATAATTCACCCCTCCACTTT. Its protein is CASRHQRGADNSPLHF.

The chain couples TRBV2 to TRBJ2-3; tentative D call: TRBD1 (5 bases). The CDR3 contains 15 residues. Trimming removed 3 bases at V and 1 base at J, with 11 bases between. CDR1 is SNHLY, CDR2 FYNNEI, per germline. The CDR3: CASSEAGLGTDTQYF. The CDR3, as DNA: TGTGCCAGCAGTGAGGCAGGGTTGGGCACAGATACGCAGTATTTT.

This clonotype came up a few times. Germline is not matched at one junction end, which may reflect a read error. The rearrangement joins TRBV19 to TRBJ2-1, with D possibly being TRBD1 (7 bases). The CDR3 has 16 amino acids. The germline V gene encodes CDR1 LNHDA and CDR2 SQIVND (reference sequence). Here the CDR3 DNA reads TGTGCCAGTAGCCACGGAGGGGGCCTGTCCTGCAATGAGCAGTTCTTC. Translation gives CASSHGGGLSCNEQFF.

Points on this clonotype: In this CDR3 the conserved last residue, phenylalanine or tryptophan, is missing, so a read error is likely. This chain links TRBV29-1 with TRBJ1-1, with 9 nucleotides matching TRBD1. The CDR3 has 14 residues. The germline CDR1 and CDR2 sequences are SQVTM and ANQGSEA. V was pared by 6 bases and J by 0 bases, with 5 bases of the junction left unmatched. The CDR3 sequence: CSVTGTGMNTEAFL. CDR3 DNA: TGCAGCGTAACCGGGACAGGGATGAACACTGAAGCTTTCCTT.

This clonotype was seen many times. The genes are TRBV29-1 and TRBJ1-2; 9 bases are shared with TRBD1. V lost 5 bases to trimming and J lost 2 bases; unmatched junction nucleotides: 6. Per germline, CDR1 SQVTM and CDR2 ANQGSEA. CDR3 length: 14 amino acids. As DNA, the CDR3 is TGCAGCGTTCTATTGGACAGGGGAAACTATGGCTACACCTTC. Its protein is CSVLLDRGNYGYTF. The complete variable domain, with remaining parts taken from reference TRBV29-1 and TRBJ1-2, reads SAVISQKPSRDICQRGTSLTIQCQVDSQVTMMFWYRQQPGQSLTLIATANQGSEATYESGFVIDKFPISRPNLTFSTLTVSNMSPEDSSIYLCSVLLDRGNYGYTFGSGTRLTVV.

For this clonotype: Possible read error: a much larger clone is one base away. The V call is TRBV19, the J call TRBJ2-3, with no clear D. Germline loops: CDR1 LNHDA, CDR2 SQIVND (reference sequence). This CDR3 comprises 12 residues. The CDR3 spells CAGSMYADTQYF. DNA of the CDR3: TGTGCCGGTAGTATGTACGCAGATACGCAGTATTTT.

This clonotype was picked up many times. The chain links TRBV24-1 to TRBJ2-4; tentatively, D is TRBD2 (6 bases). V shed 9 bases and J shed 4 bases, with 15 bases lying between them. Germline lookup yields CDR1 KGHDR and CDR2 SFDVKD. This CDR3 region has 14 residues. This CDR3 is CATAAGPPKNIQYF. CDR3 in DNA: TGTGCCACCGCGGCGGGGCCCCCGAAAAACATTCAGTACTTC.

The chain has TRBV25-1 and TRBJ2-3; TRBD2 aligns across 12 bases. Germline CDR1 reads MGHDK; CDR2 reads SYGVNS. CDR3 size: 16 residues. The V gene end was trimmed by 6 bases and the J gene end by 5 bases; junction bases not matched to a gene: 9. The chain's CDR3 is CASSGTSGGFRDTQYF. The CDR3 nucleotides are TGTGCCAGCAGCGGAACTAGCGGGGGGTTCAGAGATACGCAGTATTTT. The whole variable domain, filled in from reference TRBV25-1 and TRBJ2-3, reads EADIYQTPRYLVIGTGKKITLECSQTMGHDKMYWYQQDPGMELHLIHYSYGVNSTEKGDLSSESTVSRIRTEHFPLTLESARPSHTSQYLCASSGTSGGFRDTQYFGPGTRLTVL.

This clonotype was seen repeatedly, ten times or more. The chain carries TRBV19 and TRBJ1-6; D unresolved. CDR1 and CDR2 from the germline V gene are LNHDA and SQIVND (reference sequence). The CDR3 runs 14 residues. V was shortened by 4 bases and J by 7 bases, with 11 bases between the two germline ends. The CDR3 spells CASSTGGPNSPLHF. CDR3 in DNA: TGTGCCAGTAGTACCGGAGGGCCGAATTCACCCCTCCACTTT.

This clonotype has more than one count but fewer than ten. CDR3 nucleotides: TGTGCCAGCGTGAGCGGATATAGCAATCAGCCCCAGCATTTT. Translating it yields CASVSGYSNQPQHF. J is TRBJ1-5 and V is TRBV6-1; D is undetermined. The germline V and J ends were trimmed by 8 bases and 0 bases, with 11 bases remaining between them. The germline gives CDR1 MNHNS, CDR2 SASEGT. The CDR3 sequence is 14 residues long.

The CDR3 DNA follows: TGTGCCAGCAGCCCGCGGGAGAGGAACACCGGGGAGCTGTTTTTT. Translating it yields CASSPRERNTGELFF. The V gene is TRBV3-1, the J gene TRBJ2-2; 7 bases agree with TRBD2. The CDR3 spans 15 residues. Trimming took 4 bases from V and 1 from J; bases not matched to a gene: 3. Germline V gene data show CDR1 as LGHDT and CDR2 as YNNKEL (reference sequence).

Many counts were recorded for this clonotype. The rearrangement links TRBV12-3 or TRBV12-4 to TRBJ1-2; D possibly corresponds to TRBD1 (6 bases). The CDR3 sequence is 12 residues long. V was shortened by 7 bases and J by 8 bases, with 14 bases between the two germline ends. CDR3 nucleotides: TGTGCCAGCAAACTCGAGGACAGCGGCTACACCTTC. Translation gives CASKLEDSGYTF.

This clonotype was recorded at least ten times. The chain couples TRBV7-2 to TRBJ2-7, with D perhaps TRBD1 or TRBD2 (5 bases each). The ends were cut back, 7 bases at V and 2 bases at J, with 15 bases in the middle. The CDR3 length is 14 residues. CDR1 and CDR2 from the germline V gene are SGHTA and FQGNSA. DNA of the CDR3: TGTGCCAGCAAGAGAGGGACGGCAACCTACGAGCAGTACTTC. The encoded protein is CASKRGTATYEQYF.

The chain combines TRBV20-1 with TRBJ1-2; no clear D. Deletions cut 4 bases from V and 0 bases from J, with 12 bases between. The CDR3 totals 14 residues. Germline lookup yields CDR1 DFQATT and CDR2 SNEGSKA (reference sequence). The CDR3 region is CSAIFLCANYGYTF. The CDR3 DNA follows: TGCAGTGCTATATTCTTATGTGCTAACTATGGCTACACCTTC.

This clonotype was picked up many times. V is TRBV15 and J is TRBJ1-5; the D is unclear. V was clipped by 3 bases and J by 6 bases, with 6 bases between them. CDR1 and CDR2 (germline): LNHNV, YYDKDF (reference sequence). This CDR3 contains 12 residues. CDR3: CATSSAGQPQHF. In DNA, the CDR3 is TGTGCCACCAGCAGCGCAGGTCAGCCCCAGCATTTT.